Sequencing of this T cell receptor (beta chain) was carried out in a study of cytomegalovirus exposure and HLA in healthy donors. Trimming pared 4 bases from V and 5 bases from J, leaving 8 bases between. The CDR3 consists of 12 residues. CDR1 and CDR2 from the germline V gene are SGHRS and YFSETQ. Study-level points and caveats: An observed cluster of highly shared sequence variants was recorded as a likely sequencing artifact.

The PCR was carried out with 60 Vbeta primers and 13 Jbeta primers. Sequencing used immunoSEQ multiplex PCR; TCRdb keeps in-frame clones, though not all of them. The sample includes 120,000 to 150,000 clones, roughly 66% of them seen just once. Notes on this clone: Its antigen is not identified.

Each donor was healthy, and each was a bone marrow donor. This sequence was found in a woman aged 55-69 years in good health and CMV-seronegative. The sequenced material came from PBMCs. J is TRBJ2-3 and V is TRBV5-1, with D hard to call. The CDR3 DNA reads TGCGCCAGCAGCGGAAGGAGAGATACGCAGTATTTT. It encodes CASSGRRDTQYF.